This TCR beta chain was captured by sequencing in a study of shared clonotypes between healthy human individuals. The table lists this clone with many counts. The antigen remains unidentified. In germline, CDR1 is SGHRS, CDR2 YFSETQ. This CDR3 has 14 amino acids. V lost 6 bases, J lost 7 bases, and 10 bases stayed unmatched. General study findings and limits: Inspection by rarefaction showed sorted-subset sequencing to be incomplete despite large depth.

Using immunoSEQ multiplex PCR, the repertoire was profiled, and TCRdb retains in-frame clones only, with some absent. Among hundreds of thousands of clones listed, 74% were seen once. What was sequenced was memory CD4+ T cells sorted from blood. Specified subset: CD45RA-negative fraction. The chain is built from TRBV5-1 and TRBJ2-7, with 10 bases that match TRBD1. This receptor was identified in a woman in her twenties or thirties in good health. DNA of the CDR3: TGCGCCAGCACCCTTGGGACAGGGGCGGGGGAGCAGTACTTC. The encoded protein is CASTLGTGAGEQYF.